This T cell receptor beta chain emerged from a study of cytomegalovirus exposure and HLA in healthy donors. 13 Jbeta primers and 60 Vbeta primers were used for the PCR. Data came from immunoSEQ multiplex PCR; TCRdb stores just in-frame clones and leaves some out. The sample holds about 160,000 clones; 70% to 90% are singletons and the top ten take under 2%. The source material was PBMCs. This TCR was sampled from a young woman in good health and CMV-seronegative.

The CDR3 DNA reads as TGTGCCAGCTCGGGGGCAGGGAACACTGAAGCTTTCTTT. Translated, it gives CASSGAGNTEAFF. The chain has TRBV18 and TRBJ1-1; TRBD1 is a possible D gene (6 bases). The V end was cut by 6 bases, the J end by 1 base, with 9 bases between. CDR1 KGHSH and CDR2 LQKENI come from the germline V gene. The CDR3 runs to 13 residues.